This TCR beta chain was captured by sequencing in a study of graft-versus-host responses after intestinal transplantation. Turning to the study itself: Recipients were all induced with anti-thymocyte globulin, then given tacrolimus and steroids for 3 to 4 years.

As regards this clone: The antigen is not known.

Method: immunoSEQ multiplex PCR; TCRdb's copy keeps in-frame clones and lacks some. Found here are tens of thousands of clones, 95% of them singletons; the top ten hold around 0.23%. Study observations and caveats: Levels of circulating GvH clones at their peak were associated with early post-transplant HvG declines.

This CDR3 comprises 15 residues. V lost 1 base to trimming and J lost 2 bases; unmatched junction nucleotides: 4. Per germline, CDR1 SGHTA and CDR2 FQGNSA. J is TRBJ1-1 and V is TRBV7-2, with 7 bases lining up with TRBD1. The sequence was collected from a human donor who was the organ donor for an intestinal transplant. This sample comprised unstimulated CD8+ T cells sorted from spleen or lymph node cells, obtained before transplant. CDR3 sequence reads: CASSLGGTANTEAFF. The CDR3, as DNA: TGTGCCAGCAGCTTAGGGGGGACAGCCAACACTGAAGCTTTCTTT.